This T cell receptor (beta chain) was sequenced during a study of blood T cell repertoires in COVID-19 (dated by TCRdb to the early 2020s). In the study overall: Collaborator samples came from the United States, Italy and Spain and covered acute and convalescent phases of COVID-19. The material from the prospective study consisted of cDNA or gDNA derived from T cells, B-cell-depleted T cells, or PBMCs. Subjects who had been exposed to COVID-19, were actively infected with it, or had recovered from it provided the deeply sampled blood TCRbeta repertoires that made up the dataset. The repertoires were released in a freely available public database meant as a resource for research on the immune response to SARS-CoV-2. Samples were obtained from the ongoing ImmuneRACE study (first 160 participants) and from 1,254 subjects provided by 6 global collaborators. A de-identified subject ID, COVID-19 status, age in years and sex were almost always included in the sample metadata. Where available, HLA class I and class II types were obtained from metadata supplied by the sample provider rather than from assay-based typing.

What the work shows at the level of the full study, not this receptor alone: The quantity of clinical and demographic metadata differed by source and by participant and was supplied without curation.

Regarding this clone: Its antigen target is currently unknown. No much larger clonotype is one base removed from it; base qualities were not supplied.

V and J are trimmed by 3 bases and 3 bases, and the gene matches miss 12 bases of the junction. The CDR3 contains 17 residues, cysteine and phenylalanine counted. The only DNA kept is the CDR3, 51 bases in frame from the first base. The germline V gene provides CDR1 SGHVS and CDR2 FQNEAQ. TCRbeta CDR3 regions were amplified from genomic DNA using the immunoSEQ Assay, a bias-controlled multiplex PCR. The original pipeline was this. Within the assay, amplification of reference gene primers was used to estimate how many nucleated cells each sample contained. Sequence reads were collapsed and filtered to measure the absolute abundance of every unique TCRbeta CDR3 rearrangement. For each sample, productive Simpson clonality was calculated by taking the square root of Simpson's diversity index across productive rearrangements. Entries here come from immuneACCESS through TCRdb and include only in-frame sequences with V and J called. Some clones fail to appear in such tables; in the studies checked, an unresolved V gene covers under half of the shortfall, and the cause of the remainder is unknown. The DNA gave D and trimming, while V, J and clone size come from that table. The sample table lists around 140,000 clones, roughly 84% of them with a count of one. Clones ranked in the top ten supply 10% of the sample.

Each collaborating institution followed its own protocols to collect whole blood in K2EDTA tubes. Collaborator samples were shipped for TCRbeta analysis as frozen whole blood, isolated PBMCs, or DNA extracted from either sample type. What was sequenced was peripheral blood. The clonotype was recovered from a man in his 60s with active or convalescent COVID-19. The chain joins TRBV7-8 to TRBJ2-5; the central 8 bases match TRBD2. The bases are TGTGCCAGCAGCTTCCCGAGGGGTAGCGGGATCAAAGAGACCCAGTACTTC. Its coded protein is CASSFPRGSGIKETQYF.